This T cell receptor (beta chain) was sequenced for a study of T cells after somatic rescue of genetic block. Profiling relied on immunoSEQ multiplex PCR, and the TCRdb table lists in-frame clones only, not all of them. The sample has 68,000 or so clones, around 90% seen once. The receptor was isolated from a man aged 35-49 years. What was sequenced was peripheral blood mononuclear cells (PBMCs).

In DNA, the CDR3 is TGTGCCAGCAGCGTAGCTCTCGGAAGCTCCTACAATGAGCAGTTCTTC. It codes for CASSVALGSSYNEQFF. The chain has TRBV9 and TRBJ2-1; D is unresolved. Germline CDR1 reads SGDLS; CDR2 reads YYNGEE. The CDR3 contains 16 residues. The germline V and J ends were trimmed by 0 bases and 0 bases, with 10 bases remaining between them.